This TCR beta chain was sequenced for a study of cytomegalovirus exposure and HLA in healthy donors. Study background: Per a later analysis, the roughly 700 first-cohort and over 90 validation repertoires shared one platform.

Study-wide results and caveats: The study listed approximately 160 cytomegalovirus-associated TCR beta chains.

Notes on this clone: The antigen is unknown.

TCRdb's copy holds only in-frame clones and misses some; the assay was immunoSEQ multiplex PCR. The table has 200,000 to 300,000 clones, approximately 83% seen once; the top ten hold 1% to 1.5%. The CDR3 spans 14 residues. Trimming left V 0 bases short and J 4 bases short, with 10 bases between. Germline CDR1 reads SGHNT; CDR2 reads YYREEE (reference sequence). The sequencing input was PBMCs. J is TRBJ2-5 and V is TRBV5-4, with D maybe TRBD1 (6 bases). This TCR derives from a woman in her twenties or thirties in good health and CMV-seropositive. The CDR3 coding sequence is TGTGCCAGCAGCTTGGCGGACAGTGCAGAGACCCAGTACTTC. Its protein is CASSLADSAETQYF.